This T cell receptor (beta chain) was captured in a study of blood T cells in healthy people across ages. Alongside a J-beta primer mix, a sample-barcoded 5' primer served in a second PCR lasting about 7 to 12 cycles. From the 5' RACE reads, TCRdb called clonotypes with MiXCR, one entry per CDR3 protein. The sample has around 700,000 distinct CDR3 sequences, approximately 25% seen once. The length of the CDR3 is 13 residues. Trimming removed 1 base from V and 5 bases from J; junction bases left unmatched: 0. Germline V gene lookup returns CDR1 LNHNV and CDR2 YYDKDF (reference sequence). These data are also associated with another study on T cells of mothers and their children. As that study records: Roughly 2.8 million TCR beta reads per child versus over 9 million per mother.

The chain is built from TRBV15 and TRBJ2-3, with 7 positions matching TRBD2. Sequenced: blood. The sequence came from a boy aged 10-17 years in good health. The CDR3 nucleotides read TGTGCCACCAGCAGAGGGGGGGGAGATACGCAGTATTTT. It is translated as CATSRGGGDTQYF.